A selection of T cell receptor beta chains follows, all from one sample in a study of regulatory T cells in long-lasting Graves disease. Via MiXCR, TCRdb re-called the multiplex PCR reads, giving one row per CDR3 protein. Found here are about 540,000 distinct CDR3 sequences, 13% of them singletons; the top ten hold roughly a tenth. These same data were also listed under a study on T cells in Graves' hyperthyroidism and ophthalmopathy.

The sample here was peripheral blood mononuclear cells (PBMCs), taken at new diagnosis, from a patient treated with antithyroid drugs. The receptors shown here come from a young man with Graves disease. The CDR3 runs from the conserved cysteine through the conserved F or W. The D gene is left open where the match is weak. Size values are once, few and many counts, or a class for expanded clones, and some rows have none.

J,size,V,D,CDR3,DNA
TRBJ1-1,many,TRBV20-1,-,CSARGQYMNTEAFF,TGCAGTGCTAGGGGGCAATACATGAACACTGAAGCTTTCTTT
TRBJ2-1,many,TRBV9,-,CASSSQTGAKREQFF,TGTGCCAGCAGCTCCCAGACGGGCGCCAAGCGTGAGCAGTTCTTC
TRBJ2-2,many,TRBV27,-,CASSYWRENTGELFF,TGTGCCAGCAGTTATTGGAGGGAGAACACCGGGGAGCTGTTTTTT
TRBJ2-3,-,TRBV7-9,TRBD1,CASSWGQGAGDTQYF,TGTGCCAGCAGCTGGGGACAGGGGGCAGGAGATACGCAGTATTTT
TRBJ2-2,few,TRBV19,-,CASSITAGTGEPFF,TGTGCCAGTAGTATTACGGCCGGGACCGGGGAGCCGTTTTTT
TRBJ2-7,many,TRBV12-3/TRBV12-4,TRBD2,CATFLTSGRFEQYF,TGTGCCACCTTCTTAACTAGCGGGCGCTTCGAGCAGTACTTC
TRBJ2-3,many,TRBV25-1,TRBD1,CASSEWRQGEDTQYF,TGTGCCAGCAGTGAATGGCGGCAGGGGGAAGATACGCAGTATTTT
TRBJ1-4,many,TRBV5-1,TRBD1,CASSVRQGKANEKLFF,TGCGCCAGCAGCGTCCGACAGGGGAAGGCTAATGAAAAACTGTTTTTT
TRBJ1-2,once,TRBV27,-,CASRAFNYGYTF,TGTGCCAGCAGGGCTTTTAACTATGGCTACACCTTC
TRBJ2-5,many,TRBV20-1,TRBD2,CSARERGLAGVTQYF,TGCAGTGCTAGAGAAAGGGGACTAGCGGGAGTTACCCAGTACTTC
TRBJ1-1,many,TRBV18,-,CASSPSLDRNTEAFF,TGTGCCAGCTCACCAAGTTTGGACAGGAACACTGAAGCTTTCTTT
TRBJ2-2,many,TRBV20-1,-,CSARAVDTGELFF,TGCAGTGCTAGAGCAGTCGACACCGGGGAGCTGTTTTTT
TRBJ2-7,many,TRBV12-3/TRBV12-4,-,CASSLEGRGEQYF,TGTGCCAGCAGTTTGGAGGGCCGGGGCGAGCAGTACTTC
TRBJ2-3,many,TRBV28,TRBD2,CASRGTSGWSTDTQYF,TGTGCCAGCAGGGGTACTAGCGGTTGGAGCACAGATACGCAGTATTTT
TRBJ2-7,many,TRBV3-1,TRBD2,CASSQENSGAYPYEQYF,TGTGCCAGCAGCCAAGAGAACAGCGGGGCGTACCCCTACGAGCAGTACTTC
TRBJ1-5,-,TRBV19,-,CASSIDGGRNQPQHF,TGTGCCAGTAGTATAGATGGGGGGCGTAATCAGCCCCAGCATTTT
TRBJ2-1,many,TRBV7-2,-,CASSLGGVNEQFF,TGTGCCAGCAGCTTAGGGGGGGTCAATGAGCAGTTCTTC
TRBJ2-4,few,TRBV19,TRBD1,CATPKKGARAKNIQYF,TGTGCCACCCCCAAAAAGGGGGCGCGGGCCAAAAACATTCAGTACTTC
TRBJ2-2,-,TRBV19,-,CACRGLGTGELFF,TGTGCCTGCAGGGGCCTGGGGACCGGGGAGCTGTTTTTT
TRBJ1-1,many,TRBV30,-,CAWGSDTEAFF,TGTGCCTGGGGATCCGACACTGAAGCTTTCTTT
TRBJ1-2,many,TRBV6-1,-,CASKRRTGNGYTF,TGTGCCAGCAAGAGACGGACCGGGAATGGCTACACCTTC
TRBJ2-7,-,TRBV29-1,-,CSVDGGQGYEQYF,TGCAGCGTTGATGGGGGCCAAGGCTACGAGCAGTACTTC
TRBJ2-7,few,TRBV3-1,-,CASSSLLSKGGEQYF,TGTGCCAGCAGCTCACTCCTCTCTAAGGGCGGCGAGCAGTACTTC
TRBJ1-2,many,TRBV7-9,-,CASSSPTSLRTF,TGTGCCAGCAGCTCCCCGACCTCACTCCGCACCTTC
TRBJ2-1,many,TRBV6-1,-,CASSPGDIEQFF,TGTGCCAGCAGCCCAGGCGACATTGAGCAGTTCTTC
TRBJ2-7,few,TRBV6-1,TRBD2,CASSAWTSGTSYEQYF,TGTGCCAGCAGTGCGTGGACTAGCGGTACCTCCTACGAGCAGTACTTC
TRBJ1-4,many,TRBV19,TRBD1,CASSLDRGHLEKLFF,TGTGCCAGTAGTCTCGACAGGGGGCATCTTGAAAAACTGTTTTTT
TRBJ1-1,many,TRBV6-2/TRBV6-3,TRBD1,CASSSLTGSANTEAFF,TGTGCCAGCAGTTCCCTGACAGGGTCTGCGAACACTGAAGCTTTCTTT
TRBJ2-2,many,TRBV14,-,CASSQLGRSNTGELFF,TGTGCCAGCAGCCAACTAGGGAGATCGAACACCGGGGAGCTGTTTTTT
TRBJ1-1,many,TRBV6-1,TRBD1,CASTPQGGGNTEAFF,TGTGCCAGCACCCCCCAGGGGGGCGGGAACACTGAAGCTTTCTTT
TRBJ1-2,many,TRBV10-2,-,CASSGRVDYGYTF,TGCGCCAGCAGTGGCAGGGTGGACTATGGCTACACCTTC
TRBJ2-1,-,TRBV29-1,-,CSVLRGTLFVNGQFF,TGCAGCGTCCTACGTGGTACGTTATTCGTCAATGGGCAGTTCTTC
TRBJ1-6,-,TRBV3-1,-,CASSQDLMRENSPLHF,TGTGCCAGCAGCCAAGATCTTATGAGGGAAAATTCACCCCTCCACTTT
TRBJ2-7,few,TRBV6-1,-,CASSQADSAEQYF,TGTGCCAGCAGTCAAGCGGACTCGGCCGAGCAGTACTTC
TRBJ2-6,-,TRBV6-9,-,CASSYSTGSGTNVLTF,TGTGCCAGCAGTTACAGTACGGGGTCAGGGACCAACGTCCTGACTTTC
TRBJ2-1,many,TRBV20-1,-,CSAGGLGGYNEQFF,TGCAGTGCTGGGGGTTTAGGGGGCTACAATGAGCAGTTCTTC
TRBJ2-1,many,TRBV12-3/TRBV12-4,-,CASTQGRRMANEQFF,TGTGCCAGCACACAGGGCAGACGGATGGCCAATGAGCAGTTCTTC
TRBJ2-7,many,TRBV18,TRBD1,CASSPGQGFSYEQYF,TGTGCCAGCTCACCTGGACAGGGCTTCTCCTACGAGCAGTACTTC